This T cell receptor (beta chain) derives from a study of long-term antiretroviral therapy in people with HIV. Overall study findings and caveats: Blood was collected between about 2003 and 2017, possibly under older ART regimens. Relative to transplant donor controls, diversity remained lower despite increasing after ART. Data on ART adherence, viral resistance or therapy changes were unavailable.

A word on this clone: Antigen specificity is unknown.

Germline values: CDR1 SEHNR, CDR2 FQNEAQ (reference sequence). The ends were cut back, 5 bases at V and 4 bases at J, with 9 bases in the middle. The CDR3 runs to 12 residues. Samples were assayed with immunoSEQ v3.0 at survey level. The sequencing target was 40,000-50,000 T-cell genomes per sample. Method: immunoSEQ multiplex PCR; TCRdb's copy keeps in-frame clones and lacks some. Of some 9,700 clones listed, roughly 70% are singletons. The chain combines TRBV7-9 with TRBJ2-7; no clear D. The clonotype comes from a man in his forties with HIV. This sample comprised unsorted PBMCs, obtained 1.8 years before starting antiretroviral therapy. The CDR3 region is CASSLRDYEQYF. In DNA, the CDR3 is TGTGCCAGCAGCCTCCGAGATTACGAGCAGTACTTC.